This is a list of T cell receptor beta chains from one sample in a study of long-term antiretroviral therapy in people with HIV. The method was immunoSEQ multiplex PCR; TCRdb's version includes in-frame clones alone and lacks a portion of them. The sample has about 36,000 clones, about 80% seen once. Here the sequenced sample was unsorted PBMCs, taken 3.4 years after starting antiretroviral therapy. These receptors all come from a man aged 30 to 39 with HIV. Each CDR3 is given with its conserved first and last residue. The order of the fields is V gene, clone size, D gene, J gene, CDR3 DNA, CDR3 protein. D genes are given only for firm matches. Part of the rows lack a size; the others show once, few, many or a class for expanded clones.

TRBV7-9	.	.	TRBJ2-5	TGTGCCAGCAGCTTAGAACAGGAACAAGAGACCCAGTACTTC	CASSLEQEQETQYF
TRBV12-1	.	.	TRBJ2-7	TGTGCCAGCGTCCCCCCACGACGGGGACTAGCCGACTTCCCCTACGAGCAGTACTTC	CASVPPRRGLADFPYEQYF
TRBV9	few	.	TRBJ2-7	TGTGCCAGCAGCGTAGGGAGCTCAACCTACGAGCAGTACTTC	CASSVGSSTYEQYF
TRBV28	.	.	TRBJ2-7	TGTGCCAGCAGTTTATACGCGGGGAGCTCCTACGAGCAGTACTTC	CASSLYAGSSYEQYF
TRBV18	.	TRBD1	TRBJ1-1	TGTGCCAGCTCTCCCCAGGGGACAGGGGGCGCGGGCACTGAAGCTTTCTTT	CASSPQGTGGAGTEAFF
TRBV28	once	.	TRBJ1-2	TGTGCCAGCAGTCTCCTCCGGGGGGAACCCAACTATGGCTACACCTTC	CASSLLRGEPNYGYTF
TRBV20-1	.	.	TRBJ2-1	.	CSAVAGGSIF
TRBV5-1	.	TRBD2	TRBJ2-7	TGCGCCAGCAGAGTAGGGAGGGCCCCCTCCTACGAGCAGTACTTC	CASRVGRAPSYEQYF
TRBV4-3	.	TRBD1	TRBJ1-2	TGCGCCAGCAGCCAAGATATAGGGACAGGGGGCCATGGCTACACCTTC	CASSQDIGTGGHGYTF
TRBV29-1	.	TRBD1	TRBJ1-1	TGCAGCGTAACAGGGGACGTAGGAAGGAACACTGAAGCTTTCTTT	CSVTGDVGRNTEAFF
TRBV11-3	few	.	TRBJ1-1	TGTGCCAGCAGCTTAGCAGGGACCGGGGAAGCTTTCTTT	CASSLAGTGEAFF
TRBV29-1	.	.	TRBJ2-1	TGCAGCGTTGAGTCCTTGGCGGGACCAGGGGATGAGCAGTTCTTC	CSVESLAGPGDEQFF
TRBV27	.	.	TRBJ2-7	TGTGCCAGCAGGCTCCGGACGGGCCTCTCCTACGAGCAGTACTTC	CASRLRTGLSYEQYF
TRBV18	few	.	TRBJ1-2	TGTGCCAGCTCACCTTCCGGGACATCCCCTAACTATGGCTACACCTTC	CASSPSGTSPNYGYTF
TRBV7-9	.	TRBD1	TRBJ2-7	TGTGCCAGCAGCCGCGGACAGGACTACGAGCAGTACTTC	CASSRGQDYEQYF
TRBV18	.	.	TRBJ2-1	TGTGCCAGCTCACCCAGCGGGCCCTCTGGGAATGAGCAGTTCTTC	CASSPSGPSGNEQFF
TRBV28	.	.	TRBJ1-2	TGTGCCAGCAGTCTTTTCTATGGCTACACCTTC	CASSLFYGYTF
TRBV2	.	.	TRBJ1-4	TGTGCCAGCAGTCGCCAGGGTACGTTTAATGAAAAACTGTTTTTT	CASSRQGTFNEKLFF
TRBV15	once	TRBD1	TRBJ2-7	TGTGCCACCAGCAGAGGAGGGGGCGCGGGCTACGAGCAGTACTTC	CATSRGGGAGYEQYF
TRBV11-2	.	.	TRBJ2-7	TGTGCCAGCAGCTTAGAGGGATCGAGCTACGAGCAGTACTTC	CASSLEGSSYEQYF
TRBV13	.	.	TRBJ2-1	TGTGCCAGCAGCTCTACAGGGACTTTGGGGCAGTTCTTC	CASSSTGTLGQFF
TRBV5-4	.	TRBD2	TRBJ2-1	TGTGCCAGCAGCTTAAGCGGGAGGGCCCGGAATGAGCAGTTCTTC	CASSLSGRARNEQFF
TRBV15	.	.	TRBJ1-5	TGTGCCACCAGCAGAGGGGGGGGTCTGGTACTTCGCAATCAGCCCCAGCATTTT	CATSRGGGLVLRNQPQHF
TRBV5-1	.	.	TRBJ1-1	TGCGCCAGCAGCTCGGGGTTGGGGGCGAACACTGAAGCTTTCTTT	CASSSGLGANTEAFF
TRBV5-6	.	TRBD2	TRBJ2-5	TGTGCCAGCAGCTCCCTAGCGGGAGTGGGGGAGACCCAGTACTTC	CASSSLAGVGETQYF
TRBV12-5	.	TRBD1	TRBJ1-2	TGTGCTAGTGGCGTCGCGACAGGGCATGGCTACACCTTC	CASGVATGHGYTF
TRBV18	.	.	TRBJ1-5	TGTGCCAGCTCACCTACATATAGCAATCAGCCCCAGCATTTT	CASSPTYSNQPQHF
TRBV29-1	.	.	TRBJ2-3	TGCAGCGTTGTGCGGGACGTGGATACGCAGTATTTT	CSVVRDVDTQYF
TRBV29-1	.	.	TRBJ2-7	TGCAGCGTCCCCGGGGCCTCTTCCTACGAGCAGTACTTC	CSVPGASSYEQYF
TRBV11-3	.	TRBD2	TRBJ2-1	TGTGCCAGCAGCTTAGATCGTACTAGCGGGGCCAGCTCCTACAATGAGCAGTTCTTC	CASSLDRTSGASSYNEQFF
TRBV10-2	.	.	TRBJ1-3	TGCGCCAGCAGAGCGTCCTCTGGAAACACCATATATTTT	CASRASSGNTIYF
TRBV5-1	.	.	TRBJ1-1	TGCGCCAGCAGCTTTCAATCGAACACTGAAGCTTTCTTT	CASSFQSNTEAFF
TRBV7-9	.	TRBD2	TRBJ2-5	TGTGCCAGCAGTCAAGCGGGAGGGCGGACCCAGTACTTC	CASSQAGGRTQYF
TRBV27	once	TRBD2	TRBJ2-2	TGTGCCAGCAGTTTAGGGGAGGGCATCGGGGAGCTGTTTTTT	CASSLGEGIGELFF
TRBV5-1	.	.	TRBJ2-6	TGCGCCAGCAGCGTAAACCCAGGGGCTGGGGCCAACGTCCTGACTTTC	CASSVNPGAGANVLTF
TRBV7-2	.	.	TRBJ1-2	TGTGCCAGCAGCTTTTACCGGGACGAAAGTGGCTACACCTTC	CASSFYRDESGYTF
TRBV6-4	.	.	TRBJ2-1	TGTGCCAGCAGACGGGATGCCTTAACCTACAATGAGCAGTTCTTC	CASRRDALTYNEQFF
TRBV7-2	once	.	TRBJ2-7	TGTGCCAGCAGCCAGGACTTTAGCTCCTACGAGCAGTACTTC	CASSQDFSSYEQYF
TRBV15	.	.	TRBJ1-5	TGTGCCACCAGCAGAGTAGGGCAGGGTTGGAATCAGCCCCAGCATTTT	CATSRVGQGWNQPQHF
TRBV6-4	once	TRBD1	TRBJ2-2	TGTGCCAGCAGTCGAACCCCGGGACAGGGAAGCGGGGAGCTGTTTTTT	CASSRTPGQGSGELFF
TRBV14	.	TRBD2	TRBJ2-3	TGTGCCAGCAGCCAAGTCCGACTAGCGGGCCAGAGAGATACGCAGTATTTT	CASSQVRLAGQRDTQYF
TRBV7-2	.	.	TRBJ2-5	TGTGCCAGCAGCAAAGGGACACTAGGAGAGACCCAGTACTTC	CASSKGTLGETQYF
TRBV7-9	.	TRBD1	TRBJ1-3	TGTGCCAGCAGCACACGGACAGGCTCTGGAAACACCATATATTTT	CASSTRTGSGNTIYF
TRBV6-6	.	TRBD2	TRBJ2-7	TGTGCCAGCAGTTCTCCCGGGACTAGCGGGAGTTATTACTTC	CASSSPGTSGSYYF
TRBV19	.	.	TRBJ1-5	TGTGCCAGTACCCCCCCGGCTGGGAGGGCGAAGGATCAGCCCCAGCATTTT	CASTPPAGRAKDQPQHF
TRBV4-2	few	TRBD2	TRBJ2-7	TGTGCCAGCAGCCTCGGGACTAGCTCTAACGAGCAGTACTTC	CASSLGTSSNEQYF
TRBV7-8	.	TRBD1	TRBJ2-7	TGTGCCAGCAGCCCCCTTAGGACAGGATTAACATCCGAGCAGTACTTC	CASSPLRTGLTSEQYF
TRBV5-1	.	.	TRBJ2-7	TGCGCCAGCAGCTTGGCCTCGACAGGCGCCGAGCAGTACTTC	CASSLASTGAEQYF
TRBV5-1	.	.	TRBJ2-4	TGCGCCAGCAGCTTGGCCGTCAGTCGGAGGGACATTCAGTACTTC	CASSLAVSRRDIQYF
TRBV6-6	.	.	TRBJ1-1	TGTGCCAGCACCATATTAAGTGAGAACACTGAAGCTTTCTTT	CASTILSENTEAFF
TRBV5-4	once	TRBD2	TRBJ2-1	TGTGCCAGCAGCTTGGGTAGCGGGCTGAACTACAATGAGCAGTTCTTC	CASSLGSGLNYNEQFF
TRBV28	.	.	TRBJ2-7	TGTGCCAGCGGGGAGGCCTACGAGCAGTACTTC	CASGEAYEQYF
TRBV7-9	.	.	TRBJ2-4	TGTGCCAGCAGCGCCGTTGACTTCCCGTTCCTAGCCAAAAACATTCAGTACTTC	CASSAVDFPFLAKNIQYF
TRBV28	.	.	TRBJ1-2	TGTGCCAGCAGTCCCCCGAACAGGGTTGGCTACACCTTC	CASSPPNRVGYTF
TRBV4-3	.	TRBD2	TRBJ2-1	TGCGCCAGCAGCCAAGACGTAGCGGGAGGAGTTGAGTTCTTC	CASSQDVAGGVEFF
TRBV4-3	.	.	TRBJ2-2	TGCGCCAGCAGCCAAGAACACGACAGCACCGGGGAGCTGTTTTTT	CASSQEHDSTGELFF
TRBV30	.	.	TRBJ1-1	TGTGCCTGGAGTTTAAGCCCGACGAGGACTGAAGCTTTCTTT	CAWSLSPTRTEAFF
TRBV27	.	TRBD2	TRBJ2-1	TGTGCCAGCAGTTTACTGGCGGGAGAGGCCTACAATGAGCAGTTCTTC	CASSLLAGEAYNEQFF
TRBV28	few	.	TRBJ2-1	TGTGCCAGCAGTTTCGACACTTACAATGAGCAGTTCTTC	CASSFDTYNEQFF